This T cell receptor (beta chain) was observed in a study of blood T cell repertoires in COVID-19. Study summary: Both acute and convalescent COVID-19 samples were obtained from the United States, Italy and Spain. T cells, B-cell-depleted T cells, or PBMCs supplied cDNA or gDNA.

The CDR3 sequence is 15 residues long. Germline CDR1 reads MNHEY; CDR2 reads SVGAGI. V lost 0 bases and J lost 4, with 12 bases in between. Sequencing was performed with immunoSEQ multiplex PCR; in TCRdb, only in-frame clones are kept and a portion is missing. The sample holds fewer than 250,000 clones; around 85% are singletons and the top ten take approximately 1.1%. The chain employs TRBV6-5 and TRBJ1-1, with a weak D call TRBD1 (5 bases). This TCR was recovered from a man younger than 45 with acute or convalescent COVID-19. Specimen: peripheral blood. CDR3 nucleotide sequence: TGTGCCAGCAGTTACTCGGTTATAAGGGGCACTGAAGCTTTCTTT. Translated, it gives CASSYSVIRGTEAFF.